This T cell receptor (beta chain) was captured by sequencing in a study of metastatic and nonmetastatic thyroid tumors. At the level of the study: Repertoire comparisons spanned blood and tumor or nodule tissue from malignant and benign thyroid patients.

Thyroid surgery was performed in patients who had received no treatment beforehand. Original processing notes: Across clinicopathological groups, CDR3 differences served as the basis for building a distant-metastasis classifier for papillary thyroid cancer. TCRdb re-analyzed the PCR reads using MiXCR. The V and J calls, along with clone size, are taken from TCRdb and not from the paper's own processing. The sample carries approximately 24,000 clones, 20% to 25% recorded once. The study's findings and limits: Significantly higher TCR beta diversity was reportedly seen in malignant thyroid tumors than benign nodules, in blood and tumor.

The germline gives CDR1 DFQATT, CDR2 SNEGSKA (reference sequence). The CDR3 runs to 19 residues. V was clipped by 1 base and J by 5 bases; unmatched bases: 13. This clone was seen ten or more times. Its antigen is not known. J is TRBJ2-5 and V is TRBV20-1; 16 nucleotides align to TRBD2. The sequence was collected from a male donor with papillary thyroid cancer or a benign thyroid nodule (not recorded which). Some clones in this sample may be carry-over from other donors' samples. Sequencing was done on a sample of blood. CDR3 loop: CSARGAGTSGRERAETQYF. The CDR3 nucleotides are TGCAGTGCTAGAGGCGCTGGGACTAGCGGGAGGGAGCGTGCGGAGACCCAGTACTTC.